This TCR beta chain comes out of a study of spatial heterogeneity in lung cancer. Study details: Consistently, beta-chain sequences turned up in larger numbers than alpha-chain sequences did.

V lost 5 bases, J lost 5 bases, and 12 bases stayed unmatched. Per the germline V gene, CDR1 is SQVTM and CDR2 is ANQGSEA. The CDR3 spans 16 residues. Within the sample, this clonotype is medium-sized. Since it is a stray read in a library aimed at alpha chains, this beta chain has a size that is not meaningful. Each CDR3 protein is one row after TCRdb ran MiXCR on the 5' RACE reads. The sample contains more than 7,500 distinct CDR3 sequences, 4% to 5% of which appear only once. Documented time point: sample taken at primary tumor resection. Sequencing was performed on whole RNA extracted from tumor and nontumor lung tissue, or from frozen PBMC, and the material was left unsorted. A total of around 67 untreated early-stage non-small cell lung cancer patients served as donors.

The TCR was taken from a male donor with early-stage non-small cell lung cancer. Sequenced material: PBMCs, taken at surgery. The chain is built from TRBV29-1 and TRBJ2-3, with 11 bases lining up with TRBD1. The CDR3 DNA sequence: TGCAGCGTTTCTCCGGGACAGGGGGTAGTAATAGATACGCAGTATTTT. It translates to CSVSPGQGVVIDTQYF.